The clone carrying this TCR beta chain appeared once. The sample is drawn from a study of cytomegalovirus exposure and HLA in healthy donors. PCR was performed using 60 Vbeta and 13 Jbeta primers. Produced via immunoSEQ multiplex PCR; TCRdb's table is partial and in-frame only. The sample carries about 94,000 clones, roughly four fifths recorded once. Deletions cut 0 bases from V and 3 bases from J, with 6 bases between. Per germline, CDR1 SGDLS and CDR2 YYNGEE. The CDR3 contains 13 residues. What was sequenced was PBMCs. The TCR was taken from a human donor in good health. V is TRBV9 and J is TRBJ1-2; D is possibly TRBD1 (6 bases). In DNA form, the CDR3 reads TGTGCCAGCAGCGTAGGGACAGACTATGGCTACACCTTC. The encoded protein is CASSVGTDYGYTF.